This T cell receptor (beta chain) was sequenced during a study of blood T cell repertoires in COVID-19. Turning to the study itself: The United States, Italy and Spain provided the acute and convalescent COVID-19 samples. PBMCs, B-cell-depleted T cells, or T cells provided the cDNA or gDNA that made up the material.

Trimming removed 2 bases from V and 2 bases from J, with 13 bases in between. Germline V gene lookup returns CDR1 ENHRY and CDR2 SYGVKD. The CDR3 covers 16 residues. In the study's own analysis: For nucleated cells, counts were estimated from reference gene primer amplification. Produced via immunoSEQ multiplex PCR; TCRdb's table is partial and in-frame only. The V and J calls and the clone size are those of that table, but D and trimming were determined from the DNA. The sample has about 190,000 clones; roughly 89% are singletons. The rearrangement uses TRBV10-3 and TRBJ1-3; D is possibly TRBD1 (5 bases). The receptor's source is a man in his forties or fifties with acute or convalescent COVID-19. The sequenced sample consisted of peripheral blood. The CDR3 sequence is CAISETARVPGNTIYF. CDR3 nucleotide sequence: TGTGCCATCAGTGAGACCGCCAGGGTACCTGGAAACACCATATATTTT.